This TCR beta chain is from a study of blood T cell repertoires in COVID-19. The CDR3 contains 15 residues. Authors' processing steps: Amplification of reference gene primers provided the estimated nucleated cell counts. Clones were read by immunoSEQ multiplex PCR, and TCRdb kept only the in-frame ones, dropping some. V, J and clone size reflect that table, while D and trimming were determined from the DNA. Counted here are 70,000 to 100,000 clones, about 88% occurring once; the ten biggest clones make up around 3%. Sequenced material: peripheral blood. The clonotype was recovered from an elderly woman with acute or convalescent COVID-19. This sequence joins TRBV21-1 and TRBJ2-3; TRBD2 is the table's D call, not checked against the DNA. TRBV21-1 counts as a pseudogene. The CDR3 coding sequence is TGTGCCAGCCCCACCCCGTGGGAGGGAACAGATACGCAGTATTTT. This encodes CASPTPWEGTDTQYF.